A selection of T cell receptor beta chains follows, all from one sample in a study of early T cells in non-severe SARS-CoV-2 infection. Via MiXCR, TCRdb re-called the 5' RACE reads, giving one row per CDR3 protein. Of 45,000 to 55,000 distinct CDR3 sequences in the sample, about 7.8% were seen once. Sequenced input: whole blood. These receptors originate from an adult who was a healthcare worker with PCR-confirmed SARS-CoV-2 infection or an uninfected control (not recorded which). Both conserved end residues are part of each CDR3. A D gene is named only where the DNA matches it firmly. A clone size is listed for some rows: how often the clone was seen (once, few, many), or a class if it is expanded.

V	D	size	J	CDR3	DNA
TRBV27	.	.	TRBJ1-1	CASSLETQSPEAFF	TGTGCCAGCAGTTTGGAGACCCAGTCCCCTGAAGCTTTCTTT
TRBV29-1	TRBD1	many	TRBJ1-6	CSVVLGQEFNSPLHF	TGCAGCGTCGTCTTAGGACAGGAATTTAACTCACCCCTCCACTTT
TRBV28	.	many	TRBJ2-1	CASSLQDSSAYNEQFF	TGTGCCAGCAGCCTGCAGGACAGCAGCGCCTACAATGAGCAGTTCTTC
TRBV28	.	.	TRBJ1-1	CASRLGGVAFF	TGTGCCAGCAGGTTGGGGGGGGTAGCTTTCTTT
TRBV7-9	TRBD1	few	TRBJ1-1	CASSQTGSEAFF	TGTGCCAGCAGCCAGACAGGGTCAGAAGCTTTCTTT
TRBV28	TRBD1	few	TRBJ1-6	CASSQRTGYNSPLHF	TGTGCCAGCAGCCAGAGGACAGGCTATAATTCACCCCTCCACTTT
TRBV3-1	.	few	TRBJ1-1	CASSPTAGEITEAFF	TGTGCCAGCAGCCCCACAGCAGGGGAGATCACTGAAGCTTTCTTT
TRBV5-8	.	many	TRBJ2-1	CASSLVAVNYNEQFF	TGTGCCAGCAGCTTGGTAGCAGTCAACTACAATGAGCAGTTCTTC
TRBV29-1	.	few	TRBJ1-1	CSVLGNTEAFF	TGCAGCGTACTGGGAAACACTGAAGCTTTCTTT
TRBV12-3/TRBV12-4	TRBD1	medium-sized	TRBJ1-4	CASSDGTGGVGNEKLFF	TGTGCCAGCAGCGACGGGACAGGGGGCGTTGGAAATGAAAAACTGTTTTTT
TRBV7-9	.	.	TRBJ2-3	CASDPPGGTDTQYF	TGTGCCAGCGATCCCCCAGGGGGCACAGATACGCAGTATTTT
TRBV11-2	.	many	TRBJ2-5	CASSLSGSQETQYF	TGTGCCAGCAGCCTCTCAGGAAGCCAAGAGACCCAGTACTTC
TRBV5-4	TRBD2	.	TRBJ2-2	CASSPRLAGVTGELFF	TGTGCCAGCAGCCCCAGGCTAGCGGGGGTCACCGGGGAGCTGTTTTTT
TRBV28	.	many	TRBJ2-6	CASSSLLSGANVLTF	TGTGCCAGCAGTTCCCTTCTCTCTGGGGCCAACGTCCTGACTTTC
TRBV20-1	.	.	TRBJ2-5	CSAQIPTGTLQETQYF	TGCAGTGCACAGATTCCAACCGGGACCCTCCAAGAGACCCAGTACTTC
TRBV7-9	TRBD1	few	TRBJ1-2	CASSPHPTGRGYGYTF	TGTGCCAGCAGCCCACACCCGACAGGGAGGGGCTATGGCTACACCTTC
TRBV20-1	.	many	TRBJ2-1	CSAPRPTVYNEQFF	TGCAGTGCCCCCCGCCCGACCGTCTACAATGAGCAGTTCTTC
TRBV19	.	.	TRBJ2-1	CASSIVMSSYNEQFF	TGTGCCAGTAGTATAGTTATGAGCTCCTACAATGAGCAGTTCTTC
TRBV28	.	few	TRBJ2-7	CASRRPRGGRRSYEQYF	TGTGCCAGCAGAAGGCCTCGAGGTGGCAGGAGGTCCTACGAGCAGTACTTC
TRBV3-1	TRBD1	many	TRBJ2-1	CASSSDRVSYNEQFF	TGTGCCAGCAGCTCTGACAGGGTCTCCTACAATGAGCAGTTCTTC
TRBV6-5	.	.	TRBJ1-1	CASSYLGDLTEAFF	TGTGCCAGCAGTTACCTGGGGGATCTCACTGAAGCTTTCTTT
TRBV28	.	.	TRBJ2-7	CASIERGRSYEQYF	TGTGCCAGCATCGAAAGGGGCAGGAGCTACGAGCAGTACTTC
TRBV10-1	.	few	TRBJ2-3	CASSPGPADTDTQYF	TGCGCCAGCAGCCCCGGACCCGCAGACACAGATACGCAGTATTTT
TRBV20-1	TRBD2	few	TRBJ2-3	CSARVIAGRRGTQYF	TGCAGTGCTAGAGTTATAGCGGGGAGGCGCGGAACGCAGTATTTT
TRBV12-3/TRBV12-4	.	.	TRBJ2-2	CASRRRGSNTGELFF	TGTGCCAGCAGACGACGGGGGTCCAACACCGGGGAGCTGTTTTTT
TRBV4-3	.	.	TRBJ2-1	CASSQDRFSSYNEQFF	TGCGCCAGCAGCCAAGACAGATTTAGCTCCTACAATGAGCAGTTCTTC
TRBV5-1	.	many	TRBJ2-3	CASSILGGGTDTQYF	TGCGCCAGCAGCATTTTAGGGGGTGGCACAGATACGCAGTATTTT
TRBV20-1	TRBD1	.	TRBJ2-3	CSATGTGSPDTQYF	TGCAGTGCTACCGGGACAGGGAGCCCAGATACGCAGTATTTT
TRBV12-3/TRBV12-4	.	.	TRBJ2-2	CASSSYSRGYTGELFF	TGTGCCAGCAGTTCATATAGCCGGGGGTACACCGGGGAGCTGTTTTTT
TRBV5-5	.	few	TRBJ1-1	CASSLGQPRTSLEAFF	TGTGCCAGCAGCTTGGGGCAACCTAGGACGTCCCTTGAAGCTTTCTTT
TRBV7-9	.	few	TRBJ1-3	CASSAWDYTIYF	TGTGCCAGCAGCGCCTGGGACTACACCATATATTTT
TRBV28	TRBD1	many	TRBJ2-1	CASSLFTGDTSYNEQFF	TGTGCCAGCAGTCTCTTTACAGGGGATACCTCCTACAATGAGCAGTTCTTC
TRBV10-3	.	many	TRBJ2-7	CAISVTGQGTGGSEQYF	TGTGCCATCAGTGTAACGGGGCAGGGAACCGGAGGGAGCGAGCAGTACTTC
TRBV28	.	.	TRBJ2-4	CASMGTALAKNIQYF	TGTGCCAGCATGGGTACAGCACTAGCCAAAAACATTCAGTACTTC
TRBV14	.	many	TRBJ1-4	CASSMGRHEKLFF	TGTGCCAGCAGCATGGGACGGCATGAAAAACTGTTTTTT
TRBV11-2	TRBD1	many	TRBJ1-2	CASSRDRTATGYTF	TGTGCCAGCAGCCGGGACAGGACAGCTACTGGCTACACCTTC
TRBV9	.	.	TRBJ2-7	CASSPSGQVPYEQYF	TGTGCCAGCAGCCCATCCGGTCAGGTACCCTACGAGCAGTACTTC
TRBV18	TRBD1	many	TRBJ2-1	CASADRGANNEQFF	TGTGCCAGCGCAGACAGGGGGGCCAACAATGAGCAGTTCTTC
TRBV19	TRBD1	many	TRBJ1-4	CASSSLQGIYEKLFF	TGTGCCAGTAGTAGCCTACAGGGGATTTATGAAAAACTGTTTTTT
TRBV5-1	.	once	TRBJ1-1	CASRGQAISNTEAFF	TGCGCCAGCAGGGGACAAGCGATTTCAAACACTGAAGCTTTCTTT
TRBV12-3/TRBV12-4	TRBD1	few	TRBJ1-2	CASSLTPGQGPYGYTF	TGTGCCAGCAGCCTAACCCCAGGACAGGGCCCCTATGGCTACACCTTC
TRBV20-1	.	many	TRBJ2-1	CSASSRRSSYNEQFF	TGCAGTGCTAGTTCTAGGCGGAGCTCCTACAATGAGCAGTTCTTC
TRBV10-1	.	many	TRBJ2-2	CASSEGGRDTGELFF	TGCGCCAGCAGTGAAGGGGGGAGGGACACCGGGGAGCTGTTTTTT
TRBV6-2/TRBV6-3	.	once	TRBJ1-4	CASSSPGRSDEKLFF	TGTGCCAGCAGTTCTCCAGGGAGGTCGGATGAAAAACTGTTTTTT
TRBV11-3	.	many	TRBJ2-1	CASSPVWLYNEQFF	TGTGCCAGCAGCCCGGTGTGGTTGTACAATGAGCAGTTCTTC
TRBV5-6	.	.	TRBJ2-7	CASSFFSEDHEQYF	TGTGCCAGCAGCTTCTTCTCAGAGGACCACGAGCAGTACTTC